This T cell receptor beta chain is drawn from a study of CD4 T cells in relation to SARS-CoV-2 and coronaviruses. About the study: The restricting HLA molecule for shared crossreactive spike epitopes was mapped.

Germline lookup yields CDR1 MDHEN and CDR2 SYDVKM. V was pared by 6 bases and J by 0 bases, with 6 bases between. The CDR3 covers 13 residues. Generated by immunoSEQ multiplex PCR, the TCRdb table keeps only in-frame clones and is missing some. The table has some 35,000 clones, about four fifths seen once. For this clone: What it binds is not known.

The chain combines TRBV28 with TRBJ1-5; no clear D. The receptor comes from an adult with COVID-19. The sample comprised naive CD4+ T cells from PBMCs, cultured in vitro. Subset defined: naive CD4+ T cells isolated by negative enrichment. The CDR3 coding sequence is TGTGCCAGCAGGATAAATAGCAATCAGCCCCAGCATTTT. It yields the protein CASRINSNQPQHF.